These 29 T cell receptor beta chains came from one sample sequenced in a study of Ad26.COV2.S vaccination and SARS-CoV-2 variants (dated by TCRdb to the early 2020s). Libraries were built with the immunoSEQ multiplex PCR assay. The table comes from immuneACCESS by way of TCRdb, which keeps in-frame sequences with V and J called. Part of the clones is missing from these tables; in studies checked, under half for an unresolved V gene and the rest for unknown reasons. For this sample the table gives about 420,000 clones, of which 88% were detected only once. 3.6% of the sample comes from the top ten. Interpreted using the paper, the treatment or condition label stands for: around 19 received Ad26.COV2.S at low or high dose, single or two shots; roughly 5 received placebo; per-sample allocation not given. Repertoires of vaccine and placebo recipients were sequenced from samples collected on day 63 after the first injection.

The sequenced sample was peripheral blood, obtained in a trial of Ad26.COV2.S vaccine versus placebo. Receptors originate from a person aged 18-60 years who received the Ad26.COV2.S COVID-19 vaccine or a placebo.

The CDR3 sequence is CASSSHPRTVRQYF. The CDR3 region has the DNA TGTGCCAGCAGTTCCCACCCTCGGACGGTGCGGCAGTACTTC. The V and J genes are TRBV6-2 or TRBV6-3 and TRBJ2-7, with D unclear. Per germline, CDR1 MNHEY and CDR2 SVGEGT. Trimming shortened V by 4 bases and J by 9 bases, and 19 bases separated the two germline ends. The CDR3 loop spans 14 amino acids.

The chain has TRBV5-6 and TRBJ1-3, with unresolved D. Germline loops: CDR1 SGHDT, CDR2 YYEEEE. The CDR3 runs 15 residues. Trimming removed 4 bases from V and 0 bases from J, with 11 bases in between. CDR3 in DNA: TGTGCCAGCAGCCTCCTAGAACCCTCTGGAAACACCATATATTTT. Protein product: CASSLLEPSGNTIYF.

This chain links TRBV19 with TRBJ1-5; the match to TRBD1 covers 7 bases. CDR3 length: 13 amino acids. Losses at the gene ends were 9 bases for V and 0 bases for J; bases not matched to a gene: 2. The germline V gene encodes CDR1 LNHDA and CDR2 SQIVND (reference sequence). The DNA of the CDR3 is TGTGCCAGCGACAGGGATAGCAATCAGCCCCAGCATTTT. Translation gives CASDRDSNQPQHF.

J is TRBJ2-7 and V is TRBV29-1, with D perhaps assigned TRBD1 or TRBD2 (5 bases each). The germline V gene encodes CDR1 SQVTM and CDR2 ANQGSEA. Deletions cut 7 bases from V and 3 bases from J, with 13 bases between. This CDR3 is 12 amino acids long. The chain's CDR3 is CSGPGRVYEQYF. The CDR3 region has the DNA TGCAGCGGTCCGGGACGGGTCTACGAGCAGTACTTC.

As DNA, the CDR3 is TGTGCCAGCAGCTCGGGACAGGACAACACCGGGGAGCTGTTTTTT. The encoded protein is CASSSGQDNTGELFF. The chain carries TRBV7-9 and TRBJ2-2, with 8 bases identical to TRBD1. CDR3 size: 15 residues. V lost 4 bases and J lost 2; bases outside the gene matches: 3. Germline CDR1 and CDR2: SEHNR and FQNEAQ (reference sequence).

This clone was detected once. This chain joins TRBV11-2 and TRBJ1-5; 9 nucleotides line up with TRBD1. This CDR3 has 16 residues. Germline CDR1 SGHAT, CDR2 FQNNGV. V trimming: 5 bases; J trimming: 7 bases; junction bases outside the gene matches: 12. CDR3 amino acids: CASSKGSGTGHQPQHF. In nucleotides, the CDR3 is TGTGCCAGCAGCAAAGGTAGCGGGACAGGGCACCAGCCCCAGCATTTT.

The genes are TRBV11-2 and TRBJ2-5, with D perhaps TRBD2 (7 bases). The germline V and J ends were trimmed by 5 bases and 5 bases, with 18 bases remaining between them. This CDR3 comprises 15 residues. The germline CDR1 and CDR2 sequences are SGHAT and FQNNGV. CDR3 DNA: TGTGCCAGCAGCCCCTGGGGGGGGGCCGAGGAGACCCAGTACTTC. Translated, it gives CASSPWGGAEETQYF.

J is TRBJ2-5 and V is TRBV28, with no clear D. Germline CDR1 reads MDHEN; CDR2 reads SYDVKM. This CDR3 contains 11 residues. Between the trimmed V and J ends, which lost 7 bases and 5 bases, there was a span of 8 bases. CDR3 nucleotides: TGTGCCAGCACAGGCCGGGAGACCCAGTACTTC. This encodes CASTGRETQYF. Filled out from reference TRBV28 and TRBJ2-5, the complete variable domain reads DVKVTQSSRYLVKRTGEKVFLECVQDMDHENMFWYRQDPGLGLRLIYFSYDVKMKEKGDIPEGYSVSREKKERFSLILESASTNQTSMYLCASTGRETQYFGPGTRLLVL.

The J gene is TRBJ1-5, the V gene TRBV30; D is ambiguous. The V end was cut by 2 bases, the J end by 0 bases, with 2 bases between. The CDR3 totals 12 residues. In germline, CDR1 is GTSNPN, CDR2 SVGIG (reference sequence). The CDR3 loop is CAWSYSNQPQHF. The CDR3, as DNA: TGTGCCTGGAGTTATAGCAATCAGCCCCAGCATTTT.

This chain connects TRBV4-1 to TRBJ2-1; a possible D gene is TRBD2 (5 bases). The CDR3 covers 13 residues. The germline V and J ends were trimmed by 8 bases and 0 bases, with 8 bases remaining between them. Germline V gene lookup returns CDR1 MGHRA and CDR2 YSYEKL. Here the CDR3 reads CASRGSSYNEQFF. CDR3 bases: TGCGCCAGCCGGGGAAGCTCCTACAATGAGCAGTTCTTC.

This chain links TRBV27 with TRBJ1-2, with TRBD1 matching 7 bases. V shed 6 bases and J 4 bases; nucleotides not matched to a gene: 5. Germline V CDR1 and CDR2: MNHEY, SMNVEV (reference sequence). The CDR3 covers 13 residues. This chain's CDR3 is CASRAGQSYGYTF. Here the CDR3 DNA reads TGTGCCAGCAGGGCGGGACAGTCCTATGGCTACACCTTC.

The chain is built from TRBV11-3 and TRBJ2-2; D may be TRBD2 (6 bases). V was pared by 3 bases and J by 1 base, with 6 bases between. Germline V gene sequence: CDR1 SGHNT, CDR2 YENEEA. This CDR3 comprises 14 residues. CDR3 region: CASSFGGNTGELFF. The CDR3 bases are TGTGCCAGCAGCTTCGGGGGGAACACCGGGGAGCTGTTTTTT.

This chain connects TRBV6-2 or TRBV6-3 to TRBJ1-1; D unclear. CDR3 size: 15 residues. V was cut by 4 bases and J by 4 bases, with 16 bases left in between. CDR1 is MNHEY, CDR2 SVGEGT, per germline. The CDR3, as DNA: TGTGCCAGCAGTTTCCTAGGGTTGGCGGGCACTGAAGCTTTCTTT. As protein: CASSFLGLAGTEAFF.

This clone occurred once. The gene calls are TRBV7-3 and TRBJ2-3, with D hard to call. CDR1 and CDR2 from the germline V gene are SGHTA and FQGTGA. V was shortened by 4 bases and J by 12 bases, with 14 bases between the two germline ends. The CDR3 runs 12 residues. The CDR3 nucleotides are TGTGCCAGCAGCTCCCCCGGCCACACTCAGTATTTT. Its protein product is CASSSPGHTQYF.

The chain recombines TRBV19 with TRBJ2-2; D not certain. The CDR3 is 13 residues long. The germline V gene encodes CDR1 LNHDA and CDR2 SQIVND (reference sequence). V shed 11 bases and J shed 3 bases, with 13 bases lying between them. The CDR3 coding sequence is TGTGCCGGGGAAGACTCGGACACCGGGGAGCTGTTTTTT. This gives the protein CAGEDSDTGELFF.

The rearrangement joins TRBV7-9 to TRBJ2-7; possibly TRBD2 for D (5 bases). The CDR3 sequence is 15 residues long. Germline V gene data show CDR1 as SEHNR and CDR2 as FQNEAQ (reference sequence). Trimming cost V 7 bases and J 3 bases, with 19 bases left between them. The CDR3 nucleotides read TGTGCCAGCAACTCGTGGGATAACGGACTCTACGAGCAGTACTTC. Translating it yields CASNSWDNGLYEQYF.

This sequence joins TRBV29-1 and TRBJ2-7; 9 bases fit TRBD1. Germline trimming cut 5 bases from V and 3 bases from J; bases unmatched to any gene: 5. In germline, CDR1 is SQVTM, CDR2 ANQGSEA. The CDR3 is made up of 13 amino acids. The chain's CDR3 is CSVIGQGFYEQYF. CDR3 DNA sequence: TGCAGCGTTATTGGACAGGGGTTCTACGAGCAGTACTTC.

V and J are TRBV4-3 and TRBJ2-1; tentative D call: TRBD1 (6 bases). The CDR3 has 15 amino acids. Trimming took off 3 bases at V and 4 bases at J, with 13 bases between the two ends. CDR1 and CDR2 (germline): LGHNA, YSLEER. CDR3 residues: CASSHRDKIYNEQFF. CDR3 nucleotide sequence: TGCGCCAGCAGCCACCGGGACAAAATATACAATGAGCAGTTCTTC.

This chain links TRBV2 with TRBJ1-1; TRBD1 is a possible D gene (5 bases). The V gene lost 7 bases and the J gene lost 3 bases, with 15 bases spanning the gap. The CDR3 consists of 14 residues. Germline CDR1 SNHLY, CDR2 FYNNEI. The CDR3, as DNA: TGTGCCAGCATGAGGGGTAGCTGGGACACTGAAGCTTTCTTT. Translated, it gives CASMRGSWDTEAFF.

The chain is built from TRBV5-1 and TRBJ2-7; 9 positions agree with TRBD2. Trimming took 5 bases from V and 0 from J; bases not matched to a gene: 6. The germline gives CDR1 SGHRS, CDR2 YFSETQ. The CDR3 has 15 residues. The CDR3 here is CASRALAGSSYEQYF. As DNA, the CDR3 is TGCGCCAGCAGAGCACTAGCGGGCAGCTCCTACGAGCAGTACTTC.

J is TRBJ1-5 and V is TRBV4-1; a weak D match, TRBD1 (6 bases). CDR1 is MGHRA and CDR2 is YSYEKL in the germline V gene. The V and J ends lost 0 bases and 0 bases respectively, with 21 bases between them. This CDR3 is 20 amino acids long. CDR3 region: CASSQDRSEEGHHSNQPQHF. The DNA of the CDR3 is TGCGCCAGCAGCCAAGATAGAAGTGAGGAGGGACACCATAGCAATCAGCCCCAGCATTTT.

The rearrangement uses TRBV19 and TRBJ2-5; a possible D gene is TRBD1 (7 bases). With 5 bases removed from V and 5 bases from J, the gap between germline ends came to 12 bases. Germline assignment: CDR1 LNHDA and CDR2 SQIVND (reference sequence). CDR3 length equals 13 residues. CDR3 sequence: CASSEGAGETQYF. DNA of the CDR3: TGTGCCAGTAGTGAGGGGGCGGGGGAGACCCAGTACTTC.

CDR3 residues: CASSVGGGVNTGELFF. Here the CDR3 DNA reads TGTGCCAGCAGCGTAGGAGGCGGGGTGAACACCGGGGAGCTGTTTTTT. The chain combines TRBV9 with TRBJ2-2, with D tentatively TRBD2 (6 bases). V was clipped by 0 bases and J by 1 base, with 10 bases between them. The CDR3 contains 16 residues. CDR1 and CDR2 (germline): SGDLS, YYNGEE.

The CDR3 nucleotides read TGTGCCAGCAGTGAATGGGGGAAAACCTACAATGAGCAGTTCTTC. Amino acid sequence: CASSEWGKTYNEQFF. J is TRBJ2-1 and V is TRBV2; D assignment may be TRBD1 or TRBD2 (5 bases each). V was pared by 2 bases and J by 2 bases, with 10 bases between. The CDR3 is 15 residues long. Germline V gene sequence: CDR1 SNHLY, CDR2 FYNNEI.

In its sample, this clone was seen once. V usage is TRBV10-3 and J usage is TRBJ2-1; TRBD2 matches at 11 bases. Germline V gene data show CDR1 as ENHRY and CDR2 as SYGVKD. Losses at the gene ends were 6 bases for V and 8 bases for J; bases not matched to a gene: 3. CDR3 size: 13 residues. CDR3 sequence reads: CAISILAGDEQFF. DNA for the CDR3: TGTGCCATCAGCATACTAGCGGGGGATGAGCAGTTCTTC.

Only a few counts were recorded for this clone. The chain joins TRBV2 to TRBJ2-1; weak D call: TRBD2 (6 bases). This CDR3 contains 14 residues. V gave up 4 bases and J gave up 0 bases, with 7 bases separating them. Germline CDR1 reads SNHLY; CDR2 reads FYNNEI. DNA of the CDR3: TGTGCCAGCAGTGGACTAGACTCCTACAATGAGCAGTTCTTC. It is translated as CASSGLDSYNEQFF.

The chain employs TRBV28 and TRBJ2-7; D is perhaps TRBD2 (5 bases). In germline, CDR1 is MDHEN, CDR2 SYDVKM. This CDR3 contains 14 residues. Trimming removed 7 bases at V and 2 bases at J, with 15 bases between. CDR3 DNA sequence: TGTGCCAGCACCAAACCCCGAGGGCCCTACGAGCAGTACTTC. Its translation is CASTKPRGPYEQYF.

This chain joins TRBV7-2 and TRBJ1-2; D uncertain. CDR3 size: 14 residues. Germline CDR1 SGHTA, CDR2 FQGNSA. V was shortened by 0 bases and J by 7 bases, with 12 bases between the two germline ends. CDR3 DNA: TGTGCCAGCAGCTTAGCAAATTCGCCCATTGGCTACACCTTC. This sequence encodes CASSLANSPIGYTF. Full variable domain (rest looked up from reference TRBV7-2 and TRBJ1-2): GAGVSQSPSNKVTEKGKDVELRCDPISGHTALYWYRQSLGQGLEFLIYFQGNSAPDKSGLPSDRFSAERTGGSVSTLTIQRTQQEDSAVYLCASSLANSPIGYTFGSGTRLTVV.

This chain links TRBV7-2 with TRBJ1-2, with a weak D call TRBD1 (5 bases). With 6 bases removed from V and 1 base from J, the gap between germline ends came to 9 bases. Germline loops: CDR1 SGHTA, CDR2 FQGNSA. The CDR3 runs 13 residues. CDR3 nucleotides: TGTGCCAGCAGTCAAGACAGTAACTATGGCTACACCTTC. Protein sequence: CASSQDSNYGYTF.